The 19 T cell receptor beta chains below all came from one sample that was sequenced in a study of control samples from healthy donors and cancer patients (dated by TCRdb to 2020 to 2021). Library preparation was by the immunoSEQ multiplex PCR assay. TCRdb limited this immuneACCESS table to in-frame rearrangements with V and J called. A share of clones is missing; checked studies link under half to unresolved V genes, and the rest is unexplained. This sample comprises around 100,000 clones, 85% to 90% of them detected only once. The ten largest clones represent about a fifth of the sample. Sequencing input: PBMCs. The origin of the receptors is a man aged 55 to 70 with lung cancer.

The genes are TRBV6-2 or TRBV6-3 and TRBJ2-7, with 9 nucleotides matching TRBD1. The V segment lost 4 bases and the J segment 0 bases; nucleotides outside the gene matches: 4. Per the germline V gene, CDR1 is MNHEY and CDR2 is SVGEGT. There are 15 residues in the CDR3. CDR3 protein: CASSSGQGLSYEQYF. Here the CDR3 DNA reads TGTGCCAGCAGTTCGGGACAGGGACTCTCCTACGAGCAGTACTTC.

In nucleotides, the CDR3 is TGTGCCAGCAGCGCATCCACCGGGGGCACAGATACGCAGTATTTT. Amino acid sequence: CASSASTGGTDTQYF. This chain joins TRBV9 and TRBJ2-3; D perhaps matches TRBD2 (5 bases). The CDR3 is 15 amino acids. V gave up 3 bases and J gave up 1 base, with 12 bases separating them. Looked up from germline, CDR1 is SGDLS and CDR2 is YYNGEE.

In this sample, this clone turned up once. The V gene is TRBV7-8, the J gene TRBJ2-1; 8 bases align to TRBD2. The CDR3 extends over 14 amino acids. V shed 5 bases, J shed 4 bases, and the junction held 4 bases outside the gene matches. Germline CDR1 reads SGHVS; CDR2 reads FQNEAQ. CDR3 nucleotide sequence: TGTGCCAGCAGCCGGGGCGGGGGGTACAATGAGCAGTTCTTC. Amino acids: CASSRGGGYNEQFF.

With regard to this clone: The junction and the germline gene differ at one end; a read error may be behind it. V usage is TRBV5-6 and J usage is TRBJ1-1; tentative D call: TRBD1 (6 bases). The germline gives CDR1 SGHDT, CDR2 YYEEEE. The CDR3 is made up of 11 amino acids. The CDR3 here is CASSLNRAPIF. The CDR3 region has the DNA TGTGCCAGCAGCTTGAACAGGGCCCCGATCTTT.

V is TRBV5-8 and J is TRBJ2-3; D perhaps matches TRBD1 (5 bases). This CDR3 is 17 amino acids long. Germline CDR1 is SGHTS and CDR2 is YDEGEE. V was trimmed by 1 base and J by 6 bases, leaving 21 bases between them. CDR3 protein: CASSLWGDGVIADTQYF. The CDR3, as DNA: TGTGCCAGCAGCTTGTGGGGCGATGGGGTCATAGCCGATACGCAGTATTTT.

The chain carries TRBV3-1 (or the pseudogene TRBV3-2) and TRBJ1-2, with a tentative D call TRBD1 (5 bases). Germline V gene lookup returns CDR1 LGHDT and CDR2 YNNKEL (reference sequence). The CDR3 is made up of 13 amino acids. Trimming removed 2 bases from V and 5 bases from J, with 9 bases in between. The CDR3 sequence: CASSQRGVYGYTF. The DNA for the CDR3 is TGTGCCAGCAGCCAAAGGGGTGTTTATGGCTACACCTTC.

The chain has TRBV24-1 and TRBJ2-5, with D possibly called TRBD1 or TRBD2 (5 bases each). The CDR3 has 16 residues. Per germline, CDR1 KGHDR and CDR2 SFDVKD. Deletions cut 5 bases from V and 5 bases from J, with 20 bases between. For the CDR3, the DNA is TGTGCCACCAGTGGTGTAAGAGGGGCAATGGCGGAGACCCAGTACTTC. It specifies CATSGVRGAMAETQYF.

This rearrangement joins TRBV10-3 to TRBJ2-1, with D possibly being TRBD2 (7 bases). Germline assignment: CDR1 ENHRY and CDR2 SYGVKD. This CDR3 spans 13 amino acids. V lost 2 bases and J lost 9, with 11 bases in between. The CDR3 DNA follows: TGTGCCATCAGTGAGGCAGGGGAGGGTGAGCAGTTCTTC. This encodes CAISEAGEGEQFF.

The chain uses TRBV7-2 and TRBJ2-7; D is perhaps TRBD2 (6 bases). Trimming cost V 5 bases and J 4 bases, with 15 bases left between them. Germline CDR1 reads SGHTA; CDR2 reads FQGNSA. The CDR3 spans 14 residues. The CDR3 DNA follows: TGTGCCAGCAGCCAATGGACCGGGGGATACGAGCAGTACGTC. Translating gives CASSQWTGGYEQYV.

The chain carries TRBV5-1 and TRBJ2-7, with D hard to call. This CDR3 contains 12 residues. The V end lost 5 bases, the J end lost 5 bases, and 11 bases lay between the germline ends. CDR1 is SGHRS, CDR2 YFSETQ, per germline. The chain's CDR3 is CASSSGLNEQYF. For the CDR3, the DNA is TGCGCCAGCAGTTCCGGGCTCAACGAGCAGTACTTC.

The V gene is TRBV5-1, the J gene TRBJ2-3; TRBD2 aligns across 8 bases. CDR3 length: 15 amino acids. Germline trimming cut 4 bases from V and 0 bases from J; bases unmatched to any gene: 4. From germline, CDR1 is SGHRS and CDR2 YFSETQ. The CDR3 spells CASSVTGGSTDTQYF. Written as DNA, the CDR3 is TGCGCCAGCAGCGTCACGGGGGGGAGCACAGATACGCAGTATTTT.

V usage is TRBV6-5 and J usage is TRBJ2-5, with D possibly TRBD2 on 5 matching bases. The V gene lost 8 bases and the J gene lost 5 bases, with 12 bases spanning the gap. This CDR3 is 12 amino acids long. CDR1 and CDR2 (germline): MNHEY, SVGAGI. The DNA of the CDR3 is TGTGCCAGCCTTACGGGATGGGAGACCCAGTACTTC. Translated, it gives CASLTGWETQYF.

The table lists this clone with a count of one. This same CDR3 is encoded by further DNA sequences in the sample. This rearrangement joins TRBV6-4 to TRBJ2-1; 9 bases align to TRBD1. Unmatched junction bases numbered 13, after V lost 6 bases and J lost 10 bases. The CDR3 covers 15 residues. The germline gives CDR1 MRHNA, CDR2 SNTAGT. DNA of the CDR3: TGTGCCAGCAGATTGACAGGGGGGGGGCGGGACGAGCAGTTCTTC. It is translated as CASRLTGGGRDEQFF.

The rearrangement joins TRBV6-1 to TRBJ2-3, with 8 positions matching TRBD2. Germline loops: CDR1 MNHNS, CDR2 SASEGT. With 3 bases clipped from V and 0 bases from J, the junction kept 8 bases outside the gene matches. The CDR3 loop spans 17 amino acids. CDR3 sequence reads: CASSDLGRGGSTDTQYF. In DNA, the CDR3 is TGTGCCAGCAGTGATTTGGGTCGGGGGGGTAGCACAGATACGCAGTATTTT.

The rearrangement links TRBV19 to TRBJ2-5; D ambiguous. The germline V gene has CDR1 LNHDA and CDR2 SQIVND (reference sequence). Trimming stripped 3 bases from V and 2 bases from J, with 7 bases between. The CDR3 runs 13 residues. This CDR3 is CASSIRQQETQYF. In nucleotides, the CDR3 is TGTGCCAGTAGTATTAGGCAGCAAGAGACCCAGTACTTC.

The chain joins TRBV6-5 to TRBJ2-3, with a tentative D call TRBD1 (6 bases). Germline V lookup: CDR1 MNHEY, CDR2 SVGAGI. Trimming cost V 6 bases and J 3 bases, with 16 bases left between them. The CDR3 is 15 amino acids. CDR3 amino acids: CASRVAGVATDTQYF. Here the CDR3 DNA reads TGTGCCAGCAGGGTTGCAGGGGTGGCGACAGATACGCAGTATTTT.

In its sample, this clone was seen once. V and J are TRBV11-3 and TRBJ1-1; D uncertain. Germline CDR1 SGHNT, CDR2 YENEEA. This CDR3 is 14 amino acids long. V dropped 0 bases and J dropped 4 bases, with 9 bases sitting between them. The CDR3 bases are TGTGCCAGCAGCTTAGACAGGACGGGCACTGAAGCTTTCTTT. The encoded protein is CASSLDRTGTEAFF.

The chain joins TRBV4-1 to TRBJ1-4; 7 bases are a match to TRBD1. CDR1 MGHRA and CDR2 YSYEKL come from the germline V gene. Trimming removed 6 bases from V and 7 bases from J; junction bases left unmatched: 8. This CDR3 has 14 residues. In DNA, the CDR3 is TGCGCCAGCAGGAGGGAGACAGGGACTGAAAAACTGTTTTTT. Amino acids: CASRRETGTEKLFF.

In its sample, this clone was seen a few times. J is TRBJ1-6 and V is TRBV7-2; possibly TRBD1 for D (6 bases). There are 16 residues in the CDR3. Trimming took 3 bases from V and 6 from J, leaving 15 bases between them. Per the germline V gene, CDR1 is SGHTA and CDR2 is FQGNSA. CDR3 sequence (DNA): TGTGCCAGCAGCTTCCAACCGACAGGCGCTAATTCACCCCTCCACTTT. Translating it yields CASSFQPTGANSPLHF.